This T cell receptor (beta chain) was recovered during a study of post-analysis software for immune sequencing data. Overall study context: In terms of disease course, relapsing-remitting, secondary progressive and progressive-relapsing multiple sclerosis were included. Broader study findings: Clustering by F measure revealed strong co-clustering among samples prepared together in one batch. When patients were compared with controls, about five TRBV segments were more frequent, TRBV5-6, TRBV5-1 and TRBV20-1 among them.

TCR beta libraries were prepared from cDNA with unique molecular identifiers. When about 1 to 11 million T cells were used, they gave roughly 490,000 cDNA molecules. TCRdb independently ran MiXCR on the PCR reads; one entry per CDR3 protein. Of roughly 600,000 distinct CDR3 sequences detected, around 47% appear once; the ten largest clones hold about 1.5%. V lost 1 base and J lost 8; bases outside the gene matches: 6. This CDR3 has 15 residues. CDR1 and CDR2 (germline): MNHEY, SVGAGI. As regards this clonotype: As yet, its antigen is unknown.

The chain carries TRBV6-5 and TRBJ2-1; 9 bases align to TRBD2. The sample taken for sequencing was blood. The TCR comes from a girl aged 5 to 17 with multiple sclerosis. CDR3 amino acids: CASSYLAGVSYEQFF. The DNA of the CDR3 is TGTGCCAGCAGTTACTTAGCGGGAGTTTCCTATGAGCAGTTCTTC.